The clone carrying this TCR beta chain was detected a few times. Antigen specificity is unknown. Stated treatment: oral pan-JAK inhibitor, 5-10 mg twice daily. Lesional scalp punch biopsies and peripheral blood were collected from alopecia areata patients. Sorting separated CD4+ and CD8+ T cells out of PBMCs. As the sequencing template, cDNA was produced by extracting RNA and reverse transcribing it. The data were produced by immunoSEQ multiplex PCR, yet TCRdb's version contains in-frame clones alone and is incomplete. The sample holds roughly 110,000 clones; 84% are singletons and the top ten take less than 30%. Germline CDR1 LGHNT, CDR2 FRNRAP. With 6 bases removed from V and 4 bases from J, the gap between germline ends came to 12 bases. This CDR3 has 13 residues. The data were taken from a study of CD8+ T cells in alopecia areata. General observations from the study: Throughout tofacitinib, many expanded lesional clones continued to persist in scalp and blood. Scalp clonality and expanded CD8+ clones among the top 100 fell significantly with tofacitinib.

The receptor's source is a human donor with alopecia areata. The sequenced sample was CD8+ T cells sorted from blood, obtained at week 24, from a patient treated with tofacitinib. This sequence joins TRBV12-5 and TRBJ1-2; D gene unclear. CDR3 sequence reads: CASGTTGVYGYTF. The DNA of the CDR3 is TGTGCTAGTGGGACTACGGGCGTCTATGGCTACACCTTC.